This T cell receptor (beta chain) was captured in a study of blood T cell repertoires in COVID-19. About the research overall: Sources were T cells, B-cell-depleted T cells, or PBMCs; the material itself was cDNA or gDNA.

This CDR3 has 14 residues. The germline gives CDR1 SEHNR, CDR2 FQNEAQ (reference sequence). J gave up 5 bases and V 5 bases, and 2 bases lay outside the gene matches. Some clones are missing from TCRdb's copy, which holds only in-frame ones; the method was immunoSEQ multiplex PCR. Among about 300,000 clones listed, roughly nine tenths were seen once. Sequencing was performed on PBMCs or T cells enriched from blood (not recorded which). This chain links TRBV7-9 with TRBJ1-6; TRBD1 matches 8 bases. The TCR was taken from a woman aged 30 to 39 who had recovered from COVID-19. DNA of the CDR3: TGTGCCAGCAGCGCGACAGGGGATAATTCACCCCTCCACTTT. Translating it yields CASSATGDNSPLHF.